Sequencing of this T cell receptor beta chain was carried out in a study of cytomegalovirus exposure and HLA in healthy donors (TCRdb year 2017). Broadly, across the study: An earlier analysis of several hundred of the donors reported 276 Gb of sequence data and some 110 million unique TCR beta sequences obtained from roughly 180 million T cells. Rather than using new phenotypic data, the later analysis identified candidate immune exposures from TCR beta sequences and from how often those sequences occurred across donors. In a later analysis, previously published TCR beta repertoires from some 640 donors were re-analyzed and high-resolution HLA genotyping was added so that TCR occurrence patterns could be studied. The study was designed to test whether signatures of past pathogen exposure could be identified by cataloging public T cell receptors. Of the 300 to 450 genotyped donors, approximately 83% fell in the genetic ancestry cluster associated with self-reported Caucasian donors. HLA typing covered class I and class II loci at four-digit resolution. The number of donors typed differed by locus, with 629-630 for A, B, C, DRB1 and DQB1, roughly 520 for DQA1, under 610 for DPA1, and some 440 for DPB1. Donor age, sex, ethnicity and CMV serostatus were compiled together with the repertoire data. Four to six DR-DQ haplotypes were handled as single units for association and clustering, since linkage in the cohort was strong. Among several hundred genotyped donors of the cohort, an average of approximately 240,000 unique TCR beta nucleotide sequences was sequenced per donor, of which 15% to 20% were non-productive. To decide whether each TCR beta V gene segment behaved as functional or pseudogenic, an earlier analysis of over 500 of the donors relied on high-throughput TCR beta sequencing. A later genetic analysis took genome-wide SNP genotypes for about three fifths of the roughly 670 donors and used that subset as a discovery cohort. A separate validation cohort of roughly 130 different subjects was used in addition to the approximately 640-subject first cohort. Roughly 320 gigabases of sequencing data and 70 million to 95 million unique TCR sequences made up an early release that covered 500 to 650 HLA-typed donors. The T cell repertoires of under 750 subjects were profiled by immunosequencing and related to cytomegalovirus serostatus. The study combined high-throughput TCR immunosequencing, statistical association of individual TCRs with disease status, and machine learning to predict cytomegalovirus infection status. Every repertoire in the discovery cohort had been generated on one and the same sequencing platform.

The full study reports these points: A later analysis found that TCR association rates varied across HLA loci, with DRB1 alleles showing the most associated TCRs and HLA-C alleles the fewest. The authors suggested that the approach could potentially be extended to other disease states and immunological phenotypes. Three of the identified cytomegalovirus-associated TCR beta chains were confirmed in vitro to be specific for cytomegalovirus antigens. Because HLA typing was unavailable for some donors at each locus, only the typed subset was used in association tests. The presence/absence analyses assumed that sequencing depth was roughly uniform across donors, and that assumption may not be true. Correlated functional status among segregating V segments might be attributable to linkage disequilibrium, but an unknown experimental factor could not be ruled out. Strong co-occurrence of HLA alleles, especially DR and DQ, made assigning TCR associations to individual alleles difficult. In a later analysis, several top co-occurrence clusters were reported to appear linked to parvovirus B19, influenza, CMV and Epstein-Barr virus. An earlier analysis of 587 of the donors showed that most TCR beta V segments appeared in productive rearrangements either about 87% or about 30% of the time, which broadly matched IMGT annotations. For the cohort, immune exposure information was limited to CMV serostatus. The study gave a list of roughly 150 TCR beta chains associated with cytomegalovirus. A later analysis found that HLA-associated TCR beta chains were more clonally expanded and had lower generation probabilities than equally common non-associated chains. In a later genetic analysis, fewer N-insertions in productive TCRs were reported among donors in an Asian-associated ancestry cluster than the approximately 710-donor mean. Most CMV-associated TCR beta chains appeared to be HLA-restricted in a later analysis, and the HLA associations seemed to be driven largely by CMV exposure. The sequencing pipeline was judged likely to have produced a cluster of highly shared sequence variants as a technical artifact. The earlier analysis of some 560 of the donors excluded some 16 rarely observed V segments, including chromosome 9 orphons, because counts were too low. Specific HLA alleles were associated with 16,951 TCR beta sequences at a false discovery rate of 0.05 in a later analysis. Most TCR sequences were seen in very few donors, while some public TCRs were found in many individuals. The classifier was reported to diagnose cytomegalovirus status with high specificity and sensitivity in both the original and validation cohorts. A further reported finding was that TCR beta sequences accurately predicted the HLA-A and HLA-B alleles for most subjects in the first cohort. The cohort was sequenced for TCR beta chains only, and without alpha or paired-chain data the features that could be detected were limited. An association between a missense DCLRE1C variant and V-gene and J-gene trimming of TCR beta chains was found in a later genetic analysis and replicated in an independent cohort.

Library generation was performed with the immunoSEQ multiplex PCR assay. For the multiplex PCR, a mixture combining 60 forward primers for TCR Vbeta segments and 13 reverse primers for TCR Jbeta segments was used. A multiplex PCR assay on genomic DNA amplified the CDR3 region of rearranged TCR beta genes. The Illumina HiSeq System was used to sequence the amplified TCR beta libraries as 87-base-pair reads. The published analysis was carried out like this. A later analysis counted about 80 million unique TCR beta chains across the 700 or so repertoires, and around 9.9 million of these chains were shared by at least two donors. Raw reads were error-corrected and collapsed into unique sequences by a nearest-neighbor algorithm in which closely related sequences were merged to remove PCR and sequencing errors. Alignment of CDR3 sequences to IMGT reference sequences was used to assign V, D and J gene segments. For a sequence to be retained, a match of at least six nucleotides to both a V gene segment and a J gene segment was required. A rearrangement counted as productive if the CDR3 had no stop codons and remained in frame with V and J, and every other rearrangement counted as non-productive. Following IMGT convention, CDR3 was defined as the stretch from the second conserved V-encoded cysteine to the conserved J-encoded phenylalanine. The earlier analysis of some 600 of the donors excluded sequences that lacked an unambiguous match to a single V gene segment. In an earlier analysis of approximately 550 of the donors, V segments were called functional above 56.7% productive rearrangements and were called segregating when the between-donor standard deviation exceeded 5%. A statistical classification framework was built for diagnosing cytomegalovirus status from the catalog of TCR beta chain sequences. In a later analysis, V and J genes were assigned by comparing TCR nucleotide sequences against IMGT/GENE-DB human TR gene sequences. The TCRdist pipeline was used in a later analysis to assign CDR3 sequences and most-parsimonious VDJ recombination scenarios. In a later analysis, each TCR beta chain was defined by its CDR3 amino acid sequence together with its V-gene family, and reads without a unique V-gene family were excluded. A later analysis removed roughly 590 highly shared, low-generation-probability nucleotide sequences to deal with suspected cross-contamination and a sequencing artifact. For each public chain, a later analysis derived a clonal expansion index from normalized ranks of inferred template counts within each repertoire. A later analysis computed generation probabilities with a VDJ recombination model fitted to out-of-frame rearrangements, and checked the results against IGoR. In a later analysis, hypergeometric tests were used to score TCR-TCR, TCR-HLA and TCR-CMV co-occurrence, with a repertoire-size bias correction applied to TCR pairs. A later analysis estimated false discovery rates by permuting HLA or CMV assignments 20 times. In a later analysis, co-occurring TCRs were grouped using DBSCAN, with TCRdist sequence similarity added in when clustering inside HLA-allele-positive subsets. For co-occurrence clustering, repertoires with fewer than 30,000 or more than 120,000 public chains were excluded, along with about five repertoires with anomalous nucleotide sharing. The table was pulled from immuneACCESS by TCRdb, which kept in-frame rearrangements only. Such tables lose some clones; where checked, under half of the loss comes from unresolved V genes, and the rest has no known cause. V, J and clone size are those of that table, while D and trimming were read from the DNA. The sample's records list around 150,000 clones. Under 2.5% of the sample rests with the top ten.

A remark on this clone: Its antigen is still unknown.

The cohort comprised fewer than 750 healthy bone marrow donors. All cohort members were sampled while nominally healthy, although unrecorded immune exposures were likely present. The donor was CMV seronegative and belonged to the group of over 300 seronegative cohort members. A peripheral blood sample was provided by each donor, and peripheral blood mononuclear cells were used for TCR beta sequencing. The Qiagen DNeasy Blood Extraction Kit was used to extract genomic DNA from the blood cell samples. Sequencing was done on a sample of PBMCs. The source of this sequence is a man younger than 40 in good health and CMV-seronegative.

The CDR3 region has the sequence CASSQDSLEQYF. The nucleotide sequence is given as TGCGCCAGCAGCCAAGATAGTCTCGAGCAGTACTTC. The rearrangement joined TRBV4-1 to TRBJ2-7, with the identity of the D gene unclear. Trimming removed 0 bases from V and 6 bases from J, leaving 6 bases between the germline ends. CDR1 and CDR2 are drawn from the germline V gene: MGHRA, YSYEKL. The CDR3 measures 12 amino acids from cysteine to phenylalanine. Just CDR3 DNA is preserved here, 36 bases in frame from base 1.